This T cell receptor beta chain was identified during a study of blood T cell repertoires in COVID-19. This CDR3 spans 12 amino acids. Germline V gene sequence: CDR1 SQVTM, CDR2 ANQGSEA. Trimming stripped 5 bases from V and 1 base from J, with 8 bases between. Produced via immunoSEQ multiplex PCR; TCRdb's table is partial and in-frame only. The sample yields just over 150,000 clones, roughly nine tenths seen once. Material for sequencing was peripheral blood. The V gene is TRBV29-1, the J gene TRBJ1-1, with D possibly being TRBD1 (6 bases). The TCR sequence derives from a woman aged 70-85 years with acute or convalescent COVID-19. CDR3 coding DNA: TGCAGCGTTAAGACAGGGAACACTGAAGCTTTCTTT. Amino acid sequence: CSVKTGNTEAFF.